Listed here is a single T cell receptor beta chain. No antigen is known for it. The sample belongs to a study of T cells after yellow fever vaccination. Whole-study results and caveats: FACS-sorted repertoires could contain abundant clonotypes contaminating from the bulk population.

MiXCR, applied by TCRdb to the 5' RACE reads, yields one record per CDR3 protein. The table records some 300,000 distinct CDR3 sequences, roughly 8% of them present only once. The CDR3 spans 16 residues. Trimming removed 6 bases from V and 0 bases from J, with 17 bases in between. The germline gives CDR1 DFQATT, CDR2 SNEGSKA (reference sequence). The J gene is TRBJ1-4, the V gene TRBV20-1, with D possibly being TRBD1 (5 bases). The specimen was PBMCs, collected roughly seven weeks after the first yellow fever vaccination. The TCR sequence derives from a man younger than 30 who received the YFV17D yellow fever vaccine. This CDR3 is CSAPGTFPPTNEKLFF. CDR3 nucleotide sequence: TGCAGTGCCCCAGGGACGTTCCCCCCAACTAATGAAAAACTGTTTTTT.